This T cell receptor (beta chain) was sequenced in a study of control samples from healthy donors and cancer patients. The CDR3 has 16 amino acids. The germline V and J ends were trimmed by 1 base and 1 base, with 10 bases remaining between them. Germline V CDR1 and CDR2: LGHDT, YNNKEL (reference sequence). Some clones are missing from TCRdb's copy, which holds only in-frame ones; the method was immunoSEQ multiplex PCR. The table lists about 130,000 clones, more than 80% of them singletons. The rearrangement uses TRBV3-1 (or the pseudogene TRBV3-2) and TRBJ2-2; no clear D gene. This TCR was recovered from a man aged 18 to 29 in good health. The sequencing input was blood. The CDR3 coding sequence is TGTGCCAGCAGCCAAGCATACTCCCGGAACACCGGGGAGCTGTTTTTT. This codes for CASSQAYSRNTGELFF.